These 31 T cell receptor beta chains came from one sample sequenced in a study of vaccination and CD4 T cells after COVID-19. Sequenced with the Oncomine TCR Beta short-read assay was DNA taken from cultured CD4+ T cells. MiXCR, applied by TCRdb to the PCR reads, yields one record per CDR3 protein. The sample consists of roughly 15,000 distinct CDR3 sequences, roughly 50% of them appearing once. Treatment: roughly ten-day PBMC culture with coronavirus spike peptide pools or control peptides (ViraFEST assay). The antigens for these receptors are not known. The sequencing sample was made of CD4+ T cells from blood, cultured in vitro. These receptors were taken from a human donor who had recovered from COVID-19.

The chain couples TRBV11-2 to TRBJ2-5; no clear D gene. V was pared by 4 bases and J by 0 bases, with 12 bases between. The germline CDR1 and CDR2 sequences are SGHAT and FQNNGV. There are 15 residues in the CDR3. This CDR3 reads CASSSNTFYQETQYF. CDR3 coding DNA: TGTGCCAGCAGCTCGAATACCTTTTACCAAGAGACCCAGTACTTC. The whole variable domain, filled in from reference TRBV11-2 and TRBJ2-5, reads EAGVAQSPRYKIIEKRQSVAFWCNPISGHATLYWYQQILGQGPKLLIQFQNNGVVDDSQLPKDRFSAERLKGVDSTLKIQPAKLEDSAVYLCASSSNTFYQETQYFGPGTRLLVL.

This chain uses TRBV14 with TRBJ1-6; D unresolved. Trimming stripped 6 bases from V and 10 bases from J, with 22 bases between. Germline lookup yields CDR1 SGHDN and CDR2 FVKESK. The CDR3 consists of 16 residues. CDR3: CASRRYSGVEGSPLHF. CDR3 bases: TGTGCCAGCAGGCGATATTCTGGGGTCGAGGGATCACCCCTCCACTTT.

This clonotype was seen a handful of times. V usage is TRBV19 and J usage is TRBJ2-5; D is undetermined. Germline V gene data show CDR1 as LNHDA and CDR2 as SQIVND (reference sequence). CDR3 length: 13 residues. V lost 5 bases, J lost 0 bases, and 7 bases lay in between. CDR3 DNA: TGTGCCAGTAGTGCGCAGCACCAAGAGACCCAGTACTTC. Translated: CASSAQHQETQYF. Drawing the rest from reference TRBV19 and TRBJ2-5, the complete variable domain is DGGITQSPKYLFRKEGQNVTLSCEQNLNHDAMYWYRQDPGQGLRLIYYSQIVNDFQKGDIAEGYSVSREKKESFPLTVTSAQKNPTAFYLCASSAQHQETQYFGPGTRLLVL.

The J gene is TRBJ1-2, the V gene TRBV2; unclear D gene. The CDR3 is 13 residues long. With 3 bases removed from V and 2 bases from J, the gap between germline ends came to 7 bases. Germline V gene data show CDR1 as SNHLY and CDR2 as FYNNEI. The DNA of the CDR3 is TGTGCCAGCAGTGAGAACCGGAACTATGGCTACACCTTC. Its protein is CASSENRNYGYTF.

The chain combines TRBV18 with TRBJ1-1; TRBD1 matches at 7 bases. The CDR3 extends over 13 amino acids. The germline CDR1 and CDR2 sequences are KGHSH and LQKENI. Trimming cost V 6 bases and J 3 bases; bases outside gene matches: 4. CDR3 loop: CASSPGTDTEAFF. In DNA, the CDR3 is TGTGCCAGCTCTCCCGGGACAGACACTGAAGCTTTCTTT.

This clonotype has only a few counts. The chain is built from TRBV9 and TRBJ2-5; D possibly corresponds to TRBD2 (5 bases). Trimming removed 0 bases at V and 5 bases at J, with 17 bases between. Germline V gene sequence: CDR1 SGDLS, CDR2 YYNGEE. The CDR3 is 16 amino acids. This chain's CDR3 is CASSVEAGRVGETQYF. DNA for the CDR3: TGTGCCAGCAGCGTAGAGGCTGGGCGGGTGGGGGAGACCCAGTACTTC.

CDR3 amino acids: CASSDSPRYTYEQYF. Written as DNA, the CDR3 is TGTGCCAGCAGTGATAGTCCCAGATACACCTACGAGCAGTACTTC. The chain recombines TRBV6-4 with TRBJ2-7; no clear D gene. Trimming took 3 bases from V and 2 from J, leaving 14 bases between them. This CDR3 comprises 15 residues. Germline V gives CDR1 MRHNA, CDR2 SNTAGT.

This rearrangement joins TRBV6-2 or TRBV6-3 to TRBJ2-7, with 10 bases that match TRBD2. J lost 7 bases, V lost 6 bases, and 9 bases had no gene match. CDR3 length: 14 residues. Germline loops: CDR1 MNHEY, CDR2 SVGEGT. CDR3 nucleotide sequence: TGTGCCAGCAGGAAAGCGGGAGGGGATGGAGAGCAGTACTTC. This gives the protein CASRKAGGDGEQYF.

A few counts support this clonotype. The chain has TRBV20-1 and TRBJ2-2, with D unresolved. Between the trimmed V and J ends, which lost 0 bases and 6 bases, there was a span of 11 bases. This CDR3 contains 14 residues. Germline V gene data show CDR1 as DFQATT and CDR2 as SNEGSKA (reference sequence). In nucleotides, the CDR3 is TGCAGTGCTAGAGATCACAGAGGCCCCGGGGAGCTGTTTTTT. Its protein is CSARDHRGPGELFF.

The rearrangement joins TRBV2 to TRBJ2-7, with D uncertain. Germline CDR1 reads SNHLY; CDR2 reads FYNNEI. The germline V and J ends were trimmed by 7 bases and 3 bases, with 10 bases remaining between them. This CDR3 contains 12 residues. The CDR3 spells CASMASNYEQYF. Written as DNA, the CDR3 is TGTGCCAGCATGGCCAGTAACTACGAGCAGTACTTC.

This clonotype was seen a few times. The gene calls are TRBV15 and TRBJ2-5; D ambiguous. Germline lookup yields CDR1 LNHNV and CDR2 YYDKDF (reference sequence). The CDR3 is 13 residues long. The germline V and J ends were trimmed by 0 bases and 5 bases, with 7 bases remaining between them. This CDR3 is CATSRDGRETQYF. CDR3 nucleotide sequence: TGTGCCACCAGCAGAGATGGGCGGGAGACCCAGTACTTC.

The CDR3 here is CSGLRDRGHYGYTF. The CDR3, as DNA: TGCAGTGGCCTCCGGGACAGAGGTCATTATGGCTACACCTTC. This chain connects TRBV20-1 to TRBJ1-2; 7 bases fit TRBD1. The CDR3 runs 14 residues. The ends lost 7 bases at V and 5 bases at J; junction bases unmatched: 13. Looked up from germline, CDR1 is DFQATT and CDR2 is SNEGSKA (reference sequence).

The V and J genes are TRBV7-8 and TRBJ2-1; 8 nucleotides line up with TRBD2. The V and J ends lost 1 base and 5 bases, in that order; junction bases with no gene match: 4. CDR3 length equals 15 residues. CDR1 and CDR2 (germline): SGHVS, FQNEAQ. The CDR3 DNA reads TGTGCCAGCAGCTTAGGGCTAGCGGGCAACAATGAGCAGTTCTTC. Translating it yields CASSLGLAGNNEQFF.

This sequence joins TRBV18 and TRBJ1-1; 8 nucleotides align to TRBD1. After removal of 6 bases from V and 1 base from J, the junction contained 1 base not matched to a gene. The CDR3 is 13 residues long. Germline V lookup: CDR1 KGHSH, CDR2 LQKENI. The CDR3 sequence is CASSQGANTEAFF. The DNA of the CDR3 is TGTGCCAGCTCTCAGGGGGCGAACACTGAAGCTTTCTTT. The whole variable domain, filled in from reference TRBV18 and TRBJ1-1, reads NAGVMQNPRHLVRRRGQEARLRCSPMKGHSHVYWYRQLPEEGLKFMVYLQKENIIDESGMPKERFSAEFPKEGPSILRIQQVVRGDSAAYFCASSQGANTEAFFGQGTRLTVV.

This clonotype qualifies as large (0.1 to 1%). V is TRBV23-1 and J is TRBJ1-2, with TRBD1 identical over 9 bases. TRBV23-1 is placed among ORFs of uncertain function. The CDR3 runs to 16 residues. J was trimmed by 4 bases and V by 0 bases; bases with no gene match: 6. CDR3 in amino acids: CASSQSETGGGYGYTF. The CDR3 nucleotides read TGCGCCAGCAGTCAATCGGAGACAGGGGGAGGCTATGGCTACACCTTC.

This clonotype was observed a handful of times. V is TRBV20-1 and J is TRBJ2-7, with TRBD2 matching over 8 bases. Germline CDR1 reads DFQATT; CDR2 reads SNEGSKA (reference sequence). This CDR3 is 14 amino acids long. After removal of 3 bases from V and 7 bases from J, the junction contained 11 bases not matched to a gene. The CDR3 sequence: CSASFREGLGEQYF. CDR3 nucleotide sequence: TGCAGTGCTAGTTTCCGGGAGGGCCTTGGGGAGCAGTACTTC.

V and J are TRBV20-1 and TRBJ1-5; D is uncertain. Germline lookup yields CDR1 DFQATT and CDR2 SNEGSKA (reference sequence). Trimming removed 1 base at V and 7 bases at J, with 14 bases between. CDR3 length: 14 amino acids. The CDR3 DNA is TGCAGTGCTAGAGCTGAGCGGGGTGGGCAGCCCCAGCATTTT. Protein: CSARAERGGQPQHF.

V and J are TRBV20-1 and TRBJ1-4, with no clear D. V shed 3 bases and J shed 8 bases, with 4 bases lying between them. Germline V gene sequence: CDR1 DFQATT, CDR2 SNEGSKA (reference sequence). This CDR3 has 10 amino acids. CDR3 residues: CSARQEKLFF. The CDR3 coding sequence is TGCAGTGCTAGGCAAGAAAAACTGTTTTTT.

J is TRBJ2-7 and V is TRBV24-1, with 9 bases identical to TRBD1. V shed 3 bases, J shed 5 bases, and the junction held 7 bases outside the gene matches. Germline V gene sequence: CDR1 KGHDR, CDR2 SFDVKD. The CDR3 runs to 15 residues. The CDR3 loop is CATSDAAGTGNEQYF. The CDR3 nucleotides are TGTGCCACCAGTGATGCAGCCGGGACAGGGAACGAGCAGTACTTC.

The rearrangement joins TRBV7-2 to TRBJ2-7, with TRBD2 identical over 9 bases. Germline values: CDR1 SGHTA, CDR2 FQGNSA. The CDR3 sequence is 18 residues long. V shed 2 bases, J shed 0 bases, and the junction held 11 bases outside the gene matches. The CDR3 spells CASSLIASGAAPSYEQYF. CDR3 sequence (DNA): TGTGCCAGCAGCTTAATAGCTAGCGGGGCCGCGCCCTCCTACGAGCAGTACTTC.

In DNA form, the CDR3 reads TGTGCCTGGACCTCCGGGCCATGGGATGGCTACACCTTC. This codes for CAWTSGPWDGYTF. The V gene is TRBV30, the J gene TRBJ1-2; D call uncertain. Trimming left V 4 bases short and J 6 bases short, with 15 bases between. Germline loops: CDR1 GTSNPN, CDR2 SVGIG (reference sequence). This CDR3 spans 13 amino acids.

This clonotype was counted only a few times. The rearrangement links TRBV20-1 to TRBJ2-7; 7 positions match TRBD2. V was pared by 0 bases and J by 3 bases, with 17 bases of the junction left unmatched. The CDR3 is 18 amino acids. Looked up from germline, CDR1 is DFQATT and CDR2 is SNEGSKA (reference sequence). The CDR3 here is CSARDRRTLLAPLYEQYF. The CDR3 nucleotides are TGCAGTGCTAGAGATCGAAGGACCCTACTAGCGCCCCTCTACGAGCAGTACTTC.

The rearrangement joins TRBV11-2 to TRBJ1-2; D is unclear. CDR1 SGHAT and CDR2 FQNNGV come from the germline V gene. The V gene lost 3 bases and the J gene lost 8 bases, with 10 bases spanning the gap. There are 12 residues in the CDR3. This CDR3 reads CASSFSRRGYTF. CDR3 in DNA: TGTGCCAGCAGCTTCTCCCGGCGGGGCTACACCTTC.

The V call is TRBV20-1, the J call TRBJ2-7; D is tentatively TRBD1 or TRBD2 (5 bases each). The CDR3 extends over 14 amino acids. V dropped 6 bases and J dropped 4 bases, with 19 bases sitting between them. Germline assignment: CDR1 DFQATT and CDR2 SNEGSKA (reference sequence). The CDR3 DNA reads TGCAGTGCCCAAGGGACGACCGGAGGATACGAGCAGTACTTC. Amino acid sequence: CSAQGTTGGYEQYF.

The V call is TRBV4-3, the J call TRBJ2-5; either TRBD1 or TRBD2 may fit D (5 bases each). The CDR3 contains 16 residues. CDR1 and CDR2 from the germline V gene are LGHNA and YSLEER. Trimming removed 0 bases at V and 5 bases at J, with 16 bases between. The CDR3 is CASSQEWARGEETQYF. CDR3 DNA sequence: TGCGCCAGCAGCCAAGAGTGGGCTAGAGGGGAGGAGACCCAGTACTTC.

This chain links TRBV14 with TRBJ1-2, with no clear D. CDR1 and CDR2 (germline): SGHDN, FVKESK. Between the trimmed V and J ends, which lost 1 base and 0 bases, there was a span of 12 bases. The CDR3 spans 16 residues. The CDR3 protein is CASSQVYGLTNYGYTF. DNA for the CDR3: TGTGCCAGCAGCCAAGTCTATGGTCTTACTAACTATGGCTACACCTTC. The full variable domain, with the rest looked up from reference TRBV14 and TRBJ1-2, is EAGVTQFPSHSVIEKGQTVTLRCDPISGHDNLYWYRRVMGKEIKFLLHFVKESKQDESGMPNNRFLAERTGGTYSTLKVQPAELEDSGVYFCASSQVYGLTNYGYTFGSGTRLTVV.

The chain employs TRBV20-1 and TRBJ2-3; maybe TRBD2 (6 bases). Deletions cut 3 bases from V and 0 bases from J, with 10 bases between. Germline values: CDR1 DFQATT, CDR2 SNEGSKA (reference sequence). The CDR3 totals 14 residues. As DNA, the CDR3 is TGCAGTGCTAGGTTAGCGGAAAGCACAGATACGCAGTATTTT. Translating gives CSARLAESTDTQYF.

The V gene is TRBV6-4, the J gene TRBJ1-2, with D possibly being TRBD1 (5 bases). This CDR3 has 15 amino acids. Trimming took off 6 bases at V and 2 bases at J, with 16 bases between the two ends. CDR1 is MRHNA and CDR2 is SNTAGT in the germline V gene. The CDR3 spells CASRPGTGENYGYTF. The CDR3, as DNA: TGTGCCAGCAGGCCCGGGACCGGGGAGAACTATGGCTACACCTTC.

This clonotype was seen only a few times. The V gene is TRBV20-1, the J gene TRBJ1-2, with D tentatively TRBD1 (5 bases). CDR1 is DFQATT and CDR2 is SNEGSKA in the germline V gene (reference sequence). The V end lost 5 bases, the J end lost 2 bases, and 12 bases lay between the germline ends. The CDR3 runs to 13 residues. The CDR3 DNA follows: TGCAGTGCTCGGGACTTCGTAAACTATGGCTACACCTTC. Amino acid sequence: CSARDFVNYGYTF.

This chain connects TRBV10-1 to TRBJ2-7; 7 positions match TRBD1. This CDR3 is built from 14 residues. V lost 5 bases to trimming and J lost 5 bases; unmatched junction nucleotides: 9. Germline CDR1 WNHNN, CDR2 SYGVQD (reference sequence). CDR3 DNA: TGCGCCAGCAGTCAGGCCGGGACAGAGAACGAGCAGTACTTC. Its protein product is CASSQAGTENEQYF.

The chain links TRBV5-1 to TRBJ2-6; D remains unclear. The germline V and J ends were trimmed by 1 base and 0 bases, with 2 bases remaining between them. Germline CDR1 reads SGHRS; CDR2 reads YFSETQ. CDR3 length: 14 residues. CDR3 loop: CASSLRSGANVLTF. In nucleotides, the CDR3 is TGCGCCAGCAGCTTGCGCTCTGGGGCCAACGTCCTGACTTTC.